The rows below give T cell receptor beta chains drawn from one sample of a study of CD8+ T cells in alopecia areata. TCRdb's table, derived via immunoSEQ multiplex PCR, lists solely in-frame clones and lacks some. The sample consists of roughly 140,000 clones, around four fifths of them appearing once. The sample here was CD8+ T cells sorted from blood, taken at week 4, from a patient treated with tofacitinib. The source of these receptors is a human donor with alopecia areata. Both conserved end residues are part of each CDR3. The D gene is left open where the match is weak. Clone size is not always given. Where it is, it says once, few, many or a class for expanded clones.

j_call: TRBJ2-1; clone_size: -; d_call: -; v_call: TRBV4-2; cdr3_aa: CASSQESGGSYNEQFF; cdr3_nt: TGTGCCAGCAGCCAAGAAAGTGGGGGCTCCTACAATGAGCAGTTCTTC
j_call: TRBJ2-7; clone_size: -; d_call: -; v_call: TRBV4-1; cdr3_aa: CASSQVSASSYEQYF; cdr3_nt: TGCGCCAGCAGCCAAGTTTCGGCTAGCTCCTACGAGCAGTACTTC
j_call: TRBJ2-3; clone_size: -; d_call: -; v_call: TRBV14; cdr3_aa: CASSPRGGLFDTDTQYF; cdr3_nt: TGTGCCAGCAGCCCCCGCGGGGGCCTCTTCGACACAGATACGCAGTATTTT
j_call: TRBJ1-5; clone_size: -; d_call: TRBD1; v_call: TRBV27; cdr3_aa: CASSARTGNQPQHF; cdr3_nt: TGTGCCAGCAGTGCAAGGACAGGGAATCAGCCCCAGCATTTT
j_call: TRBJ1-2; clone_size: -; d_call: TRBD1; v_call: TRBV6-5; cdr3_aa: CASSYSAGGYGYTF; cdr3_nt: TGTGCCAGCAGTTACTCGGCAGGGGGCTATGGCTACACCTTC
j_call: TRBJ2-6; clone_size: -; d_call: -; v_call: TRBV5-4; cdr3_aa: CASRDTFSGANVLTF; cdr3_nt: TGTGCCAGCAGGGACACCTTCTCTGGGGCCAACGTCCTGACTTTC
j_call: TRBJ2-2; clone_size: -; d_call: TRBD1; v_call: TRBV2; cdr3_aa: CASRGQGRTGELFF; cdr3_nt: TGTGCCAGCCGGGGACAGGGTAGGACCGGGGAGCTGTTTTTT
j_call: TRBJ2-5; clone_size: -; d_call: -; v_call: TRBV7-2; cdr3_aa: CASSLRRAGQRETQYF; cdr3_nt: TGTGCCAGCAGCTTACGGAGGGCAGGGCAGAGGGAGACCCAGTACTTC
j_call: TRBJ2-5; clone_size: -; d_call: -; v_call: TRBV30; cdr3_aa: CAWGDQETQYF; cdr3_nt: TGTGCCTGGGGGGATCAAGAGACCCAGTACTTC
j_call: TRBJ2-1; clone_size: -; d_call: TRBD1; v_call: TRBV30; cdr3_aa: CAWTSPGTGGIDEQFF; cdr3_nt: TGTGCCTGGACCTCCCCCGGGACAGGGGGCATCGATGAGCAGTTCTTC
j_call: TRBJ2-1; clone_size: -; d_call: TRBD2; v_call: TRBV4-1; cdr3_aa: CASSQEGGGAGNEQFF; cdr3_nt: TGCGCCAGCAGCCAAGAAGGCGGGGGGGCCGGTAATGAGCAGTTCTTC
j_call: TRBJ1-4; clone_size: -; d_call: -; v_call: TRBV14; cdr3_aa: CASSQERRRNNEKLFF; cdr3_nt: TGTGCCAGCAGCCAAGAGAGGAGACGGAATAATGAAAAACTGTTTTTT
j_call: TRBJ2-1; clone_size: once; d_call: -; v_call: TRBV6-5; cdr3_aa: CASSYSGYEQFF; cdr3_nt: TGTGCCAGCAGTTATAGTGGGTATGAGCAGTTCTTC
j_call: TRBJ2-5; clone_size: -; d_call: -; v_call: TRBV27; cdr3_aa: CASSLQGQETQYF; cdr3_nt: TGTGCCAGCAGTTTACAGGGCCAAGAGACCCAGTACTTC
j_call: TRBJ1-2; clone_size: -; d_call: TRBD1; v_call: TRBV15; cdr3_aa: CATSRAGGRNYGYTF; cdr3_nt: TGTGCCACCAGCAGAGCAGGGGGCCGGAACTATGGCTACACCTTC
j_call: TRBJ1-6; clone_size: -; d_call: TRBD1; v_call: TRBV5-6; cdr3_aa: CASSLAGTGNSPLHF; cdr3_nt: TGTGCCAGCAGCTTGGCCGGGACAGGTAATTCACCCCTCCACTTT
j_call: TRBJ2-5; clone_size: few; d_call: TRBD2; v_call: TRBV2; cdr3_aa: CASSEIGTSGAQETQYF; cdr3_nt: TGTGCCAGCAGTGAAATAGGGACTAGCGGGGCTCAAGAGACCCAGTACTTC
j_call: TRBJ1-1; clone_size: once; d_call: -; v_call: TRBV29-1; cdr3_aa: CSAPMGGGEAFF; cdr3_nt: TGCAGCGCGCCGATGGGGGGCGGTGAAGCTTTCTTT
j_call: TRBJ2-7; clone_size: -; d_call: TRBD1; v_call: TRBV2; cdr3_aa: CAFKGTGPLEQYF; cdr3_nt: TGTGCCTTTAAAGGGACAGGCCCCCTCGAGCAGTACTTC
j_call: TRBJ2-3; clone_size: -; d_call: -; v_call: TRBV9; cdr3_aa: CASSVSGLDDTQYF; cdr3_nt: TGTGCCAGCAGCGTAAGTGGACTGGACGATACGCAGTATTTT
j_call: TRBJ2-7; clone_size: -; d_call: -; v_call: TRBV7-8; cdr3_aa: CASSPRGDSYEQYF; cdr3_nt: TGTGCCAGCAGCCCCCGGGGTGATTCCTACGAGCAGTACTTC
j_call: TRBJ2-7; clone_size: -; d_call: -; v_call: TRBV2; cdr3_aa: CASSVRKVLYEQYF; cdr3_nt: TGTGCCAGCAGTGTCAGGAAAGTTTTGTACGAGCAGTACTTC
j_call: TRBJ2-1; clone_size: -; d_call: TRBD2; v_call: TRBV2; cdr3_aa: CASSDSGATSNEQFF; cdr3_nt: TGTGCCAGCAGCGATAGCGGGGCCACGTCCAATGAGCAGTTCTTC
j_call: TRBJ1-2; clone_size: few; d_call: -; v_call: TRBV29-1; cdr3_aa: CSVESSADNYGYTF; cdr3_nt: TGCAGCGTTGAAAGTTCGGCGGACAACTATGGCTACACCTTC
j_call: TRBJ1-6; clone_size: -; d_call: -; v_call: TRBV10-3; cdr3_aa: CAISPDNSPLHF; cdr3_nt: TGTGCCATCAGTCCGGATAATTCACCCCTCCACTTT
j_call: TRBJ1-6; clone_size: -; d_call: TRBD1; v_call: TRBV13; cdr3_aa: CASSGATGGWGSPLHF; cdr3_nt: TGTGCCAGCAGCGGAGCAACAGGGGGCTGGGGTTCACCCCTCCACTTT
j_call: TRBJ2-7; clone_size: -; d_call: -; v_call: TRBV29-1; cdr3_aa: CSAEGRGDRDYEQYF; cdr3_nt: TGCAGCGCCGAAGGCAGGGGGGACAGAGACTACGAGCAGTACTTC
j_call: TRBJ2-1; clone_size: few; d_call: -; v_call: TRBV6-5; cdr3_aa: CASSEFYNEQFF; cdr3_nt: TGTGCCAGCAGTGAATTCTACAATGAGCAGTTCTTC
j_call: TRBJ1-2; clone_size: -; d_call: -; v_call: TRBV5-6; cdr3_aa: CASSLAGNYGYTF; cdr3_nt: TGTGCCAGCAGCTTGGCGGGAAACTATGGCTACACCTTC
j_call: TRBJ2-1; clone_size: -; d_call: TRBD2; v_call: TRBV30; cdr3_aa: CAWNIAGGPNEQFF; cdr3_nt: TGTGCCTGGAACATAGCGGGGGGGCCGAATGAGCAGTTCTTC
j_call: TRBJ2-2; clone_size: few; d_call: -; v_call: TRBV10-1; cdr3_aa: CASSESIRPGELFF; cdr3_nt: TGCGCCAGCAGTGAGTCTATACGTCCCGGGGAGCTGTTTTTT
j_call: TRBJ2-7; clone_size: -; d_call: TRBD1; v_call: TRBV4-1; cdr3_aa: CASSTRDSSYEQYF; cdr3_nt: TGCGCCAGCAGCACCCGGGACAGTTCCTACGAGCAGTACTTC
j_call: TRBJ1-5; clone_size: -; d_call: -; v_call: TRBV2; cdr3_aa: CASRDTEYSNQPQHF; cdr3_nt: TGTGCCAGCAGAGATACAGAGTATAGCAATCAGCCCCAGCATTTT
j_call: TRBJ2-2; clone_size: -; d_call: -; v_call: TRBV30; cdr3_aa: CAWTGGMDSITGELFF; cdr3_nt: TGTGCCTGGACCGGTGGGATGGACAGCATTACCGGGGAGCTGTTTTTT
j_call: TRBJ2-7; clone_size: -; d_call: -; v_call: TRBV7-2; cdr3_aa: CASSLPSYEQYF; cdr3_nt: TGTGCCAGCAGCTTGCCTTCCTACGAGCAGTACTTC
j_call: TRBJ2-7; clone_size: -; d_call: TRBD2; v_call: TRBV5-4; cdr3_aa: CASSPRGGEQYF; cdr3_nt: TGTGCCAGCAGCCCCCGGGGGGGCGAGCAGTACTTC
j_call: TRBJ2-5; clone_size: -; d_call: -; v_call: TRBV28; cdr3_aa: CAEDSQETQYF; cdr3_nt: TGTGCCGAGGACTCCCAAGAGACCCAGTACTTC
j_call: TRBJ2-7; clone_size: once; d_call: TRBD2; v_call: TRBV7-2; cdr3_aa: CASSRGLTGGSSEQYF; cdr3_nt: TGTGCCAGCAGCCGTGGACTGACGGGGGGTTCCTCCGAGCAGTACTTC
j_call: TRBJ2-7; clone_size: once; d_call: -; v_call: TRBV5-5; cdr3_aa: CASSLRTDGGEQYF; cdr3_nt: TGTGCCAGCAGCTTGCGGACCGACGGTGGCGAGCAGTACTTC
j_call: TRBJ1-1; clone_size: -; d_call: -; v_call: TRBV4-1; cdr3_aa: CASSQGMNTEAFF; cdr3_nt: TGCGCCAGCAGCCAAGGTATGAACACTGAAGCTTTCTTT
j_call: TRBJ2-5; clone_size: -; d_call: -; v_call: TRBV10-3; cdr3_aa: CAISATAGETQYF; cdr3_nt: TGTGCCATCAGTGCGACGGCTGGGGAGACCCAGTACTTC
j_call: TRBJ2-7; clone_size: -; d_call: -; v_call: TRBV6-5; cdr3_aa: CASSYDTDSYEQYF; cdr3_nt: TGTGCCAGCAGTTACGATACGGACTCCTACGAGCAGTACTTC
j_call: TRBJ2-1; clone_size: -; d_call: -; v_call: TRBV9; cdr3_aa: CASTIQEGPYNEQFF; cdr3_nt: TGTGCCAGCACCATCCAGGAGGGACCCTACAATGAGCAGTTCTTC
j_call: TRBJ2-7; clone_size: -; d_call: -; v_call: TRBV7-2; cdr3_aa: CASSPYTTYEQYF; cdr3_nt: TGTGCCAGCAGCCCCTACACTACCTACGAGCAGTACTTC
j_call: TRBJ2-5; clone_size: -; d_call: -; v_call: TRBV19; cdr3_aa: CATSPGPQWTQYF; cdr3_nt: TGTGCCACCTCGCCGGGACCCCAGTGGACCCAGTACTTC
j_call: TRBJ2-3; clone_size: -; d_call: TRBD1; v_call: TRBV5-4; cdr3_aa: CASRRQGWNTDTQYF; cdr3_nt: TGTGCCAGCAGACGACAGGGTTGGAACACAGATACGCAGTATTTT
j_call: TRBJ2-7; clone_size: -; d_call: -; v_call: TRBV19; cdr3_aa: CASSMGYEQYF; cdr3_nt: TGTGCCAGTAGTATGGGCTACGAGCAGTACTTC
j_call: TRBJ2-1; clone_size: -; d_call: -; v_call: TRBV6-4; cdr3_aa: CATHSLPSYNEQFF; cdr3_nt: TGTGCCACCCACAGCCTCCCCTCCTACAATGAGCAGTTCTTC